These T cell receptor beta chains were read from a single sample in a study of cytomegalovirus exposure and HLA in healthy donors. Clones were sequenced by immunoSEQ multiplex PCR, and TCRdb holds only the in-frame ones, with some missing. The data show about 190,000 clones, with roughly four fifths seen just once and approximately 3.1% held by the top ten. The specimen sequenced was PBMCs. Receptors originate from a woman in her thirties in good health and CMV-seropositive. Each CDR3 is given without its conserved first and last residue.

j_gene,v_gene,CDR3aa
TRBJ2-2,TRBV27,ASSPVGQGGTGELF
TRBJ1-6,TRBV10-3,AIRQGDSPLH
TRBJ1-2,TRBV5-1,ASSTRTAKDGYT
TRBJ2-1,TRBV11-2,ASSLAPDRVDEQF
TRBJ2-1,TRBV5-1,ASSPGQGIPYNEQF
TRBJ1-1,TRBV2,ASSVAATEAF
TRBJ2-3,TRBV10-1,ASSDPGTPEDTQY
TRBJ1-1,TRBV5-1,ASSSAFGQGATEAF
TRBJ2-7,TRBV5-1,ASSSGTAGYEQY
TRBJ2-2,TRBV28,ASSLGSQGAEITGELF
TRBJ2-3,TRBV2,ASRPGASTDTQY
TRBJ2-7,TRBV7-9,SSSLRGAEQY
TRBJ2-3,TRBV7-9,ASSQPLAGKYTDTQY
TRBJ1-5,TRBV18,ASSSTGGSNNQPQH
TRBJ2-3,TRBV5-1,ASSSGGRTDTQY
TRBJ1-2,TRBV25-1,ASRGAGENYGYT
TRBJ1-1,TRBV5-1,ASSLEVGTEAF
TRBJ2-7,TRBV19,ASSSGLSYEQY
TRBJ1-2,TRBV28,ASSLGAGPYGYT
TRBJ1-5,TRBV4-1,ASSPQQGDQPQH
TRBJ1-3,TRBV27,ASSSGRAGNTIY
TRBJ2-3,TRBV9,ASSGRDRGGITDTQY
TRBJ2-2,TRBV5-1,ASSLPARYEGGELF
TRBJ2-7,TRBV28,ASSSSGTGLSEQY
TRBJ2-7,TRBV14,ASSQGQVYEQY
TRBJ1-5,TRBV2,ASSEWSQISNQPQH
TRBJ2-5,TRBV6-1,AVRPGQGAQKTQY
TRBJ1-2,TRBV28,ASSLGRVDGYT
TRBJ2-7,TRBV5-1,ASSKDYRTSGIGFDEQY
TRBJ1-4,TRBV4-2,ASSQVDRGNEKLF
TRBJ2-2,TRBV10-1,ASSVGSASTGELF
TRBJ2-1,TRBV19,ASSSRGANEQF
TRBJ2-3,TRBV29-1,SERDGTDTQY
TRBJ1-3,TRBV7-9,ASSLATGTGNTIY
TRBJ2-7,TRBV10-1,ASSEIAGAYEQY
TRBJ2-7,TRBV6-5,ASSPGTGSFYEQY
TRBJ2-3,TRBV4-1,ASSRDRGIDTQY
TRBJ2-1,TRBV4-2,ASSQNTGTSLNEQF
TRBJ2-3,TRBV27,ASGTSGLDTQY
TRBJ2-1,TRBV7-9,ASSLGTGNEQF
TRBJ2-7,TRBV28,ASSRIDRAYEQY
TRBJ1-2,TRBV6-1,ASSDTGFYGYT
TRBJ2-7,TRBV5-1,ASSSGLAGPMGEQY